Listed below are T cell receptor beta chains from one sample, sequenced in a study of T-cell reconstitution after alpha-beta-depleted transplantation in children. TCRdb passed the PCR reads through MiXCR, listing each CDR3 protein once. The data hold about 110,000 distinct CDR3 sequences, with 5% to 8% observed a single time. Sequences were derived from PBMCs, mostly from graft donor cells, sampled 360 days after TCRalphabeta/CD19-depleted stem cell transplant. The source of these receptors is a male patient between 2 and 10 years old who had a stem cell transplant for acute lymphoblastic leukemia, so the T cells may come from the graft donor. Both conserved end residues are trimmed from each CDR3.

j_call v_call cdr3_aa
TRBJ2-7 TRBV27 ASRWTSGGYEQY
TRBJ2-1 TRBV29-1 SVEGGSGVYNEQF
TRBJ1-5 TRBV10-3 AISGSPYSNQPQH
TRBJ1-6 TRBV28 ASSLGRGNSPLH
TRBJ2-7 TRBV6-2/TRBV6-3 ASSYSGVHEQY
TRBJ1-2 TRBV4-3 ASSQDPSGGASYGYT
TRBJ2-7 TRBV5-1 ASSLEQGGEQY
TRBJ1-2 TRBV5-6 ASSGADRLILYGYT
TRBJ1-2 TRBV5-6 ASSLMGSGHYGYT
TRBJ2-2 TRBV28 ASSLMATGELF
TRBJ1-2 TRBV15 ATTRTVRLANYGYT
TRBJ2-7 TRBV7-9 ASSGTGSSYEQY
TRBJ2-3 TRBV29-1 SVEGLAGGRTDTQY
TRBJ2-5 TRBV19 ASSSQGKGETQY
TRBJ2-7 TRBV27 ASSTGLAGAYEQY
TRBJ2-3 TRBV6-8 ASSYSTQTGPTDTQY
TRBJ2-6 TRBV7-3 ASSLKRAGSAPNLSGANVLT
TRBJ2-7 TRBV4-1 ASSQGSYYEQY
TRBJ2-5 TRBV9 ASSVAGLPPETQY
TRBJ2-2 TRBV7-9 ASSAPATANTGELF
TRBJ1-4 TRBV7-9 ASSYNPGPLNEKLF
TRBJ1-1 TRBV6-5 ASSHRGNTEAF
TRBJ2-4 TRBV5-6 ASSISDRENIQY
TRBJ1-2 TRBV29-1 SVEGQGKGYT
TRBJ1-4 TRBV7-8 ASKRGGGNEKLF
TRBJ2-2 TRBV11-2 ASRPSRDFVGGELF
TRBJ2-3 TRBV7-9 ASSPSGSGTDTQY
TRBJ2-7 TRBV20-1 SASRRVHEQY
TRBJ2-1 TRBV6-1 ASSANEQF
TRBJ2-5 TRBV28 ASSFQTSRKTQY
TRBJ1-1 TRBV20-1 SASWGLMNTEAF
TRBJ2-1 TRBV7-9 ASSLGPLRSNEQF
TRBJ2-1 TRBV6-2/TRBV6-3 ASTPWDFYNEQF
TRBJ2-1 TRBV10-3 AISDDRWNEQF
TRBJ2-1 TRBV7-2 ASSWTSGPYNEQF
TRBJ2-2 TRBV11-3 ASSSYGQNTGELF
TRBJ2-7 TRBV4-2 ASSPGTTCEQY
TRBJ2-5 TRBV29-1 SVVQAKETQY
TRBJ2-3 TRBV5-4 ASSLDGAVAGPFSTDTQY
TRBJ2-7 TRBV28 ASKWEGYEQY
TRBJ2-6 TRBV7-3 ASSSSAGANVLT
TRBJ1-3 TRBV3-1 ASSPKITGAKGNTIY
TRBJ2-5 TRBV10-3 AISEGGGQETQY
TRBJ2-7 TRBV7-9 ASSLAGGPDEQY
TRBJ2-1 TRBV4-2 ASSPTSGPHNEQF
TRBJ1-2 TRBV14 ASSLTGTEYNYGYT
TRBJ1-2 TRBV9 ASSPGTGRYGYT
TRBJ2-7 TRBV4-2 ASSQGSYEQY
TRBJ2-1 TRBV12-3/TRBV12-4 ANSLGPADNEQF
TRBJ1-1 TRBV19 ASSISGAEAF
TRBJ2-1 TRBV29-1 SVDAGTSATHEQF
TRBJ2-4 TRBV3-1 ASSQDLQGVKG
TRBJ1-1 TRBV10-3 AISESIEAF